These T cell receptor beta chains were read from a single sample in a study of regulatory T cells in long-lasting Graves disease. TCRdb reprocessed the multiplex PCR reads via MiXCR and lists one record per CDR3 protein. This repertoire shows under 500,000 distinct CDR3 sequences, 20% found once; its top ten account for 20% to 25%. The source material was peripheral blood mononuclear cells (PBMCs), sampled when the disease was refractory, from a patient treated with antithyroid drugs. Receptors originate from a female donor with Graves disease. The CDR3 runs from the conserved cysteine through the conserved F or W. A D gene is named only where the DNA matches it firmly. Clone size, where shown, is once, few, many, or a class for clones that have expanded.

J	size	D	V	CDR3	DNA
TRBJ2-2	many	NA	TRBV2	CASSERDTNTGELFF	TGTGCCAGCAGTGAAAGGGACACCAACACCGGGGAGCTGTTTTTT
TRBJ1-1	few	NA	TRBV5-1	CASSIGTEAFF	TGTGCCAGCAGCATAGGGACAGAAGCTTTCTTT
TRBJ1-1	NA	NA	TRBV20-1	CSARIPMNTEAFF	TGCAGTGCTAGAATCCCGATGAACACTGAAGCTTTCTTT
TRBJ2-2	NA	TRBD2	TRBV7-2	CASSLRGEASGRYSTGELFF	TGTGCCAGCAGCTTACGTGGGGAAGCTAGCGGGAGGTACTCCACCGGGGAGCTGTTTTTT
TRBJ1-1	NA	NA	TRBV6-1	CASRITGIDFF	TGTGCCAGCAGAATTACAGGGATCGATTTCTTT
TRBJ1-2	many	NA	TRBV7-3	CASSLMRVSDLGYTF	TGTGCCAGCAGCTTAATGCGAGTCAGTGATTTGGGCTACACCTTC
TRBJ2-7	NA	TRBD2	TRBV20-1	CSASVVAGAEQYF	TGCAGTGCTAGTGTGGTAGCGGGAGCCGAGCAGTACTTC
TRBJ2-7	few	NA	TRBV6-1	CASSHPGPNEQYF	TGTGCCAGCAGCCACCCGGGACCCAATGAGCAGTACTTC
TRBJ2-1	NA	NA	TRBV6-1	CASRGQGYNEQFF	TGTGCCAGCAGAGGGCAGGGGTACAATGAGCAGTTCTTC
TRBJ1-5	few	NA	TRBV6-1	CASSESHSNQPQHF	TGTGCCAGCAGTGAATCTCATAGCAATCAGCCCCAGCATTTT
TRBJ1-5	many	NA	TRBV24-1	CATSGRLSNQPQHF	TGTGCCACCAGTGGGCGGCTTAGCAATCAGCCCCAGCATTTT
TRBJ2-7	NA	TRBD2	TRBV20-1	CSARDIREENEQYF	TGCAGTGCTAGAGATATACGGGAGGAGAACGAGCAGTACTTC
TRBJ1-6	many	NA	TRBV7-2	CASSYGQGRSPLHF	TGTGCCAGCAGCTACGGCCAAGGGAGGTCACCCCTCCACTTT
TRBJ2-5	NA	NA	TRBV6-5	CASSYSSGRWTQYF	TGTGCCAGCAGTTACAGTAGCGGCCGGTGGACCCAGTACTTC
TRBJ2-6	few	NA	TRBV12-3/TRBV12-4	CATCSGANVLTF	TGTGCCACCTGCTCAGGGGCCAACGTCCTGACTTTC
TRBJ1-1	NA	NA	TRBV29-1	CSVEQGTEAFF	TGCAGCGTTGAGCAGGGGACCGAAGCTTTCTTT
TRBJ2-7	few	NA	TRBV20-1	CSASKLARSYEQYF	TGCAGTGCTAGTAAGCTAGCTCGCTCCTACGAGCAGTACTTC
TRBJ2-1	NA	TRBD1	TRBV7-6	CASSSTGIGNEQFF	TGTGCCAGCAGCTCGACAGGGATAGGCAATGAGCAGTTCTTC
TRBJ1-5	many	NA	TRBV27	CASKRREGHQPQHF	TGTGCCAGCAAAAGGAGGGAAGGGCATCAGCCCCAGCATTTT
TRBJ2-5	many	TRBD2	TRBV6-1	CASTPSGRWQETQYF	TGTGCCAGCACCCCTAGCGGGAGATGGCAAGAGACCCAGTACTTC
TRBJ2-2	NA	NA	TRBV29-1	CSVAHGDNTGELFF	TGCAGCGTTGCCCATGGGGACAACACCGGGGAGCTGTTTTTT
TRBJ2-4	once	TRBD2	TRBV9	CASSVAGGGNIQYF	TGTGCCAGCAGCGTAGCGGGGGGTGGAAACATTCAGTACTTC
TRBJ1-2	many	NA	TRBV19	CASSTARGGYTF	TGTGCCAGTAGTACCGCCCGGGGCGGCTACACCTTC
TRBJ2-2	few	TRBD2	TRBV7-3	CASSSYSTSGANTGELFF	TGTGCCAGCAGCTCTTACTCGACTAGCGGGGCGAACACCGGGGAGCTGTTTTTT
TRBJ1-5	NA	NA	TRBV24-1	CATSSGSNQPQHF	TGTGCCACCTCCTCCGGGAGCAATCAGCCCCAGCATTTT
TRBJ2-7	NA	TRBD1	TRBV11-2	CASSLLFSGTGLGPGRKQYF	TGTGCCAGCAGTCTTCTTTTTTCCGGGACAGGGCTAGGACCCGGTCGTAAGCAGTACTTC
TRBJ1-2	many	TRBD1	TRBV28	CASSLPGQGGGYTF	TGTGCCAGCAGTTTGCCAGGACAGGGGGGTGGCTACACCTTC
TRBJ2-5	NA	NA	TRBV10-2	CASVMGETQYF	TGCGCCAGCGTCATGGGGGAGACCCAGTACTTC
TRBJ1-3	few	NA	TRBV3-1	CASSQLAGASGNTIYF	TGTGCCAGCAGCCAATTGGCGGGTGCCTCTGGAAACACCATATATTTT
TRBJ1-2	NA	TRBD1	TRBV9	CASSAPEQGARVDYGYTF	TGTGCCAGCAGCGCACCTGAACAGGGGGCGCGTGTTGACTATGGCTACACCTTC
TRBJ2-5	few	TRBD1	TRBV12-3/TRBV12-4	CASGDRGKDQETQYF	TGTGCCAGCGGTGACAGGGGGAAGGATCAAGAGACCCAGTACTTC
TRBJ1-5	many	NA	TRBV15	CATSILVPQPQHF	TGTGCCACCAGCATCTTAGTCCCTCAGCCCCAGCATTTT
TRBJ2-5	many	NA	TRBV12-3/TRBV12-4	CASSSHSLEDPIMKVETQYF	TGTGCCAGCAGTTCCCATTCCTTAGAGGACCCAATCATGAAAGTGGAGACCCAGTACTTC
TRBJ2-2	NA	TRBD2	TRBV5-1	CASSLLLAGDTGELFF	TGCGCCAGCAGCTTGTTACTAGCGGGGGACACCGGGGAGCTGTTTTTT
TRBJ2-1	NA	TRBD2	TRBV29-1	CSVPGLAAYNEQFF	TGCAGCGTACCGGGACTAGCGGCCTACAATGAGCAGTTCTTC
TRBJ2-5	NA	NA	TRBV29-1	CSVWATQETQYF	TGCAGCGTTTGGGCTACTCAGGAGACCCAGTACTTC
TRBJ1-2	NA	TRBD1	TRBV7-6	CASSPGTGEVSGYTF	TGTGCCAGCAGCCCCGGGACAGGGGAGGTCTCTGGCTACACCTTC
TRBJ2-5	NA	TRBD2	TRBV19	CASSIKHLTSGQETQYF	TGTGCCAGTAGTATAAAACACCTGACTAGCGGCCAAGAGACCCAGTACTTC
TRBJ1-2	many	NA	TRBV7-9	CASSRDAWGYTF	TGTGCCAGCAGCCGTGACGCCTGGGGCTACACCTTC
TRBJ1-5	NA	TRBD1	TRBV19	CASRPHRGVINQPQHF	TGTGCCAGTAGGCCCCACAGGGGGGTTATCAATCAGCCCCAGCATTTT